Each of the 28 T cell receptor beta chains below was sequenced from the same sample in a study of T cell repertoires in cytomegalovirus infection. These receptors have no identified antigens. TCRdb reprocessed the reads via MiXCR and lists one record per CDR3 protein. The table has around 570,000 distinct CDR3 sequences, over 35% seen once. This specimen consisted of cultured PBMCs, obtained from culture after CMV antigen stimulation. These receptors were taken from a human donor in good health (CMV status not recorded). Some clones in this sample may be carry-over from other donors' samples.

The chain couples TRBV12-3 or TRBV12-4 to TRBJ2-3, with 10 nucleotides matching TRBD2. With 1 base clipped from V and 8 bases from J, the junction kept 12 bases outside the gene matches. This CDR3 comprises 17 residues. The CDR3 protein is CASSLERERGGLRTQYF. CDR3 DNA sequence: TGTGCCAGCAGTTTAGAGAGGGAGCGGGGGGGTTTACGTACGCAGTATTTT.

V is TRBV6-2 or TRBV6-3 and J is TRBJ1-5; 10 bases are a match to TRBD1. Looked up from germline, CDR1 is MNHEY and CDR2 is SVGEGT. The junction had 6 bases not matched to a gene; V was cut back by 6 bases and J by 7 bases. There are 14 residues in the CDR3. The CDR3 protein is CASRARDRGQPQHF. CDR3 sequence (DNA): TGTGCCAGCAGGGCCCGGGACAGGGGACAGCCCCAGCATTTT.

In the case of this clonotype: One end of the junction does not line up with germline, which may come from a read error. This chain joins TRBV7-6 and TRBJ2-1, with 7 bases lining up with TRBD2. This CDR3 has 11 residues. CDR1 is SGHVS, CDR2 FNYEAQ, per germline. The CDR3 region has the DNA TGTGCCAGCATCCGGGGGGATTGCATGGTCTTC. As protein: CASIRGDCMVF. Complete variable domain (other parts from reference TRBV7-6 and TRBJ2-1): GAGVSQSPRYKVTKRGQDVALRCDPISGHVSLYWYRQALGQGPEFLTYFNYEAQQDKSGLPNDRFSAERPEGSISTLTIQRTEQRDSAMYRCASIRGDCMVFGPGTRLTVL.

This chain joins TRBV18 and TRBJ2-1; 11 nucleotides agree with TRBD1. CDR1 KGHSH and CDR2 LQKENI come from the germline V gene. CDR3 length equals 13 residues. V shed 5 bases and J 8 bases; nucleotides not matched to a gene: 2. Here the CDR3 DNA reads TGTGCCAGCTCAGGACAGGGGGCGTATGAGCAGTTCTTC. This translates into CASSGQGAYEQFF.

CDR3 in amino acids: CSARDHRIYGYTF. The CDR3 bases are TGCAGTGCTAGAGACCACAGGATCTATGGCTACACCTTC. The gene calls are TRBV20-1 and TRBJ1-2, with a tentative D call TRBD1 (5 bases). The CDR3 consists of 13 residues. Germline CDR1 DFQATT, CDR2 SNEGSKA (reference sequence). V dropped 0 bases and J dropped 4 bases, with 9 bases sitting between them.

This chain uses TRBV6-2 or TRBV6-3 with TRBJ2-7; D might be TRBD2 (6 bases). The CDR3 is 15 residues long. Germline lookup yields CDR1 MNHEY and CDR2 SVGEGT. Trimming removed 1 base from V and 2 bases from J, with 12 bases in between. CDR3 bases: TGTGCCAGCAGTTACTACAAAAGGACTACCTACGAGCAGTACTTC. This translates into CASSYYKRTTYEQYF.

The chain carries TRBV19 and TRBJ1-1; 7 nucleotides match TRBD1. V gave up 7 bases and J gave up 2 bases; unmatched junction bases: 10. The germline CDR1 and CDR2 sequences are LNHDA and SQIVND (reference sequence). CDR3 length: 15 residues. CDR3 DNA sequence: TGTGCCAGTACCCCCATGGGACAGCCAAACACTGAAGCTTTCTTT. As protein: CASTPMGQPNTEAFF.

This clonotype was observed a handful of times. V and J are TRBV2 and TRBJ1-1, with TRBD1 matching 7 bases. This CDR3 contains 18 residues. V shed 4 bases, J shed 6 bases, and the junction held 20 bases outside the gene matches. The germline gives CDR1 SNHLY, CDR2 FYNNEI. The chain's CDR3 is CASSVPMGQLSFISEAFF. The CDR3 DNA follows: TGTGCCAGCAGTGTGCCCATGGGACAGCTTTCGTTTATCTCTGAAGCTTTCTTT.

This clonotype was counted only a few times. J is TRBJ2-1 and V is TRBV7-6; D unresolved. Germline V lookup: CDR1 SGHVS, CDR2 FNYEAQ. V lost 0 bases and J 6 bases, leaving 6 bases between the germline ends. This CDR3 spans 13 amino acids. In nucleotides, the CDR3 is TGTGCCAGCAGCTTAGCGGCTCTCAATGAGCAGTTCTTC. Protein sequence: CASSLAALNEQFF.

V usage is TRBV7-6 and J usage is TRBJ1-2; TRBD1 matches at 11 bases. The germline CDR1 and CDR2 sequences are SGHVS and FNYEAQ. The V segment lost 2 bases and the J segment 4 bases; nucleotides outside the gene matches: 3. This CDR3 spans 15 amino acids. CDR3 region: CASSLPGQGVYGYTF. CDR3 nucleotides: TGTGCCAGCAGCTTACCGGGACAGGGGGTCTATGGCTACACCTTC.

This chain links TRBV20-1 with TRBJ2-3, with 8 nucleotides matching TRBD1. J lost 6 bases, V lost 5 bases, and 16 bases had no gene match. The CDR3 has 16 residues. Looked up from germline, CDR1 is DFQATT and CDR2 is SNEGSKA (reference sequence). The CDR3 DNA is TGCAGTGCTGGCTCCCCCTCCAGGGGGCTGACGGATACGCAGTATTTT. It translates to CSAGSPSRGLTDTQYF.

This clonotype was counted between two and nine times. V gene TRBV19 combines with J gene TRBJ1-2, with D hard to call. Trimming cost V 3 bases and J 3 bases, with 17 bases left between them. The CDR3 extends over 16 amino acids. Germline values: CDR1 LNHDA, CDR2 SQIVND (reference sequence). DNA of the CDR3: TGTGCCAGTAGTATCGGGCGGATGCTAGAAGACTATGGCTACACCTTC. Amino acids: CASSIGRMLEDYGYTF. Full variable domain (missing parts from reference TRBV19 and TRBJ1-2): DGGITQSPKYLFRKEGQNVTLSCEQNLNHDAMYWYRQDPGQGLRLIYYSQIVNDFQKGDIAEGYSVSREKKESFPLTVTSAQKNPTAFYLCASSIGRMLEDYGYTFGSGTRLTVV.

The chain recombines TRBV28 with TRBJ2-2; D is unclear. The CDR3 totals 14 residues. Per the germline V gene, CDR1 is MDHEN and CDR2 is SYDVKM. The ends were cut back, 0 bases at V and 6 bases at J, with 8 bases in the middle. DNA for the CDR3: TGTGCCAGCAGTTTATGGACGGATTCCGGGGAGCTGTTTTTT. Translation gives CASSLWTDSGELFF.

This chain joins TRBV7-6 and TRBJ2-3; TRBD2 agrees at 7 bases. Germline CDR1 and CDR2: SGHVS and FNYEAQ. The CDR3 extends over 14 amino acids. J was trimmed by 7 bases and V by 5 bases; bases with no gene match: 9. CDR3 coding DNA: TGTGCCAGCAGCCCCCGGGGGGTACCACATACGCAGTATTTT. This translates into CASSPRGVPHTQYF.

The CDR3 region has the DNA TGCAGTGCTAGAGATCCTGTACAGGGGAATAGCTACACCTTC. This encodes CSARDPVQGNSYTF. The V call is TRBV20-1, the J call TRBJ1-2; 7 bases align to TRBD1. The germline gives CDR1 DFQATT, CDR2 SNEGSKA (reference sequence). The V gene end was trimmed by 0 bases and the J gene end by 9 bases; junction bases not matched to a gene: 10. The CDR3 consists of 14 residues.

This clonotype was counted between two and nine times. V and J are TRBV2 and TRBJ1-5; 7 positions match TRBD1. V shed 6 bases, J shed 5 bases, and the junction held 4 bases outside the gene matches. CDR3 length: 13 residues. Germline-derived CDR1 and CDR2 are SNHLY and FYNNEI. CDR3: CASSAGQYQPQHF. The CDR3 DNA follows: TGTGCCAGCAGCGCGGGACAGTATCAGCCCCAGCATTTT. Full variable domain (remainder filled in from reference TRBV2 and TRBJ1-5): EPEVTQTPSHQVTQMGQEVILRCVPISNHLYFYWYRQILGQKVEFLVSFYNNEISEKSEIFDDQFSVERPDGSNFTLKIRSTKLEDSAMYFCASSAGQYQPQHFGDGTRLSIL.

The V gene is TRBV10-3, the J gene TRBJ2-1; TRBD2 matches 9 bases. V shed 6 bases and J 12 bases; nucleotides not matched to a gene: 12. This CDR3 has 14 amino acids. Per the germline V gene, CDR1 is ENHRY and CDR2 is SYGVKD. This CDR3 reads CAIRRVAGDYVQFF. The CDR3 nucleotides are TGTGCCATCAGGAGGGTAGCGGGGGATTATGTGCAGTTCTTC.

In its sample, this clonotype was seen a few times. The rearrangement uses TRBV7-2 and TRBJ1-1, with TRBD1 matching 7 bases. With 2 bases clipped from V and 6 bases from J, the junction kept 9 bases outside the gene matches. The CDR3 contains 15 residues. The germline V gene has CDR1 SGHTA and CDR2 FQGNSA. This chain's CDR3 is CASSLHGRGYAEAFF. The CDR3 coding sequence is TGTGCCAGCAGCTTACACGGCAGGGGGTACGCTGAAGCTTTCTTT.

The genes are TRBV10-3 and TRBJ2-3, with D hard to call. V lost 10 bases, J lost 7 bases, and 21 bases lay in between. The CDR3 totals 14 residues. Germline assignment: CDR1 ENHRY and CDR2 SYGVKD. CDR3 sequence reads: CATTERVPGNTQYF. CDR3 nucleotide sequence: TGTGCCACCACAGAAAGAGTCCCTGGAAATACGCAGTATTTT.

The chain couples TRBV7-2 to TRBJ2-2; 7 nucleotides match TRBD2. This CDR3 is 16 amino acids long. Trimming took 4 bases from V and 6 from J; bases not matched to a gene: 11. From germline, CDR1 is SGHTA and CDR2 FQGNSA. CDR3 protein: CASSSRVGGWSGELFF. For the CDR3, the DNA is TGTGCCAGCAGCTCGAGGGTGGGGGGGTGGTCCGGGGAGCTGTTTTTT.

The chain couples TRBV9 to TRBJ2-1; D is unresolved. Trimming removed 3 bases at V and 9 bases at J, with 19 bases between. The germline gives CDR1 SGDLS, CDR2 YYNGEE. This CDR3 has 15 amino acids. CDR3 sequence (DNA): TGTGCCAGCAGCGCAAGGACGGCCTCGATTGGTGAGCAGTTCTTC. It is translated as CASSARTASIGEQFF.

The genes are TRBV4-1 and TRBJ1-4; D perhaps matches TRBD1 (6 bases). Trimming shortened V by 4 bases and J by 4 bases, and 13 bases separated the two germline ends. The CDR3 has 15 residues. Germline V CDR1 and CDR2: MGHRA, YSYEKL. The CDR3 region has the DNA TGCGCCAGCAGCCGGGCTGGGACAAGTAATGAAAAACTGTTTTTT. It yields the protein CASSRAGTSNEKLFF.

V is TRBV12-3 or TRBV12-4 and J is TRBJ1-4; D ambiguous. Trimming took 6 bases from V and 7 from J, leaving 12 bases between them. The CDR3 length is 13 residues. CDR3 protein: CASSRLITEKLFF. DNA of the CDR3: TGTGCCAGCAGCCGACTAATCACTGAAAAACTGTTTTTT.

The chain is built from TRBV7-2 and TRBJ2-3, with D unclear. Germline V gene data show CDR1 as SGHTA and CDR2 as FQGNSA. V lost 2 bases, J lost 6 bases, and 15 bases lay in between. This CDR3 has 15 amino acids. As DNA, the CDR3 is TGTGCCAGCAGCTTATCTGGGTCTTTTGGGGATACGCAGTATTTT. Translated, it gives CASSLSGSFGDTQYF.

As DNA, the CDR3 is TGTGCCAGCAGGAAGACAGGGACAAGCGGAATTCAGTACTTC. It codes for CASRKTGTSGIQYF. This rearrangement joins TRBV6-2 or TRBV6-3 to TRBJ2-4; TRBD1 matches 7 bases. The V gene end was trimmed by 6 bases and the J gene end by 10 bases; junction bases not matched to a gene: 12. Per the germline V gene, CDR1 is MNHEY and CDR2 is SVGEGT. The CDR3 has 14 residues.

Only a few counts were recorded for this clonotype. V and J are TRBV12-3 or TRBV12-4 and TRBJ1-5, with a weak D call TRBD1 (5 bases). V was trimmed by 6 bases and J by 4 bases, leaving 10 bases between them. The CDR3 extends over 13 amino acids. Here the CDR3 DNA reads TGTGCCAGCAGCTGGGGCAGAAATCAGCCCCAGCATTTT. This codes for CASSWGRNQPQHF.

A remark on this clonotype: At one end the junction does not follow the germline gene, possibly because of a read error. J is TRBJ2-5 and V is TRBV4-1, with D perhaps matching TRBD2 (6 bases). The CDR3 consists of 15 residues. Germline V gives CDR1 MGHRA, CDR2 YSYEKL. The CDR3 loop reads CASSLHNRGQETQYF. For the CDR3, the DNA is TGTGCCAGCAGCCTTCACAATCGGGGGCAAGAGACCCAGTACTTC.

The chain carries TRBV19 and TRBJ2-3, with 16 nucleotides matching TRBD2. After removal of 6 bases from V and 4 bases from J, the junction contained 10 bases not matched to a gene. Germline V CDR1 and CDR2: LNHDA, SQIVND (reference sequence). This CDR3 contains 18 residues. Here the CDR3 DNA reads TGTGCCAGTAGGGGGACTAGCGGGGGGGCCGGTTCCCCAGATACGCAGTATTTT. This codes for CASRGTSGGAGSPDTQYF.